This T cell receptor beta chain originates from a study of metastatic and nonmetastatic thyroid tumors. TCRdb redid the clone calls on the PCR reads using MiXCR. The table lists under 30,000 clones, around 17% of them singletons. The CDR3 length is 11 residues. Trimming took 5 bases from V and 5 from J, leaving 7 bases between them. There were no patients who had received any treatment before thyroid surgery. Sample share makes this clone medium-sized. What it recognizes is unknown. Study findings and constraints: Across blood and tumor, TCR beta diversity in malignant thyroid tumors was reportedly significantly higher than in benign nodules.

This TCR was recovered from a male donor with papillary thyroid cancer or a benign thyroid nodule (not recorded which). Some clones in this sample may be carry-over from other donors' samples. Source material: blood. The chain uses TRBV12-3 or TRBV12-4 and TRBJ2-7; D gene ambiguous. The chain's CDR3 is CASSAWNEQYF. CDR3 DNA sequence: TGTGCCAGCAGTGCCTGGAACGAGCAGTACTTC.